This TCR beta chain was profiled in a study of CD8+CD57+ T cells in acquired aplastic anemia. Study overall: Recorded DNA amounts for sorted CD4+ and CD8+ cells had an average of approximately 2.9 ug. Healthy-donor CD4+ cells averaged about 10 million reads.

The CDR3 is made up of 15 amino acids. Germline V CDR1 and CDR2: DFQATT, SNEGSKA (reference sequence). Genomic DNA served as template for TCR beta VDJ and CDR3 profiling. TCRdb reprocessed the reads with MiXCR, giving one entry per CDR3 protein. The sample contains hundreds of thousands of distinct CDR3 sequences, just under 70% of which appear only once. On this clonotype: The antigen is not known.

Study results and limitations: Found in both controls and patients were some 30 CD8+ CDR3 sequences. Between the patient and control groups, CD8+ Simpson's diversity did not differ significantly.

The TCR comes from a human donor in good health, serving as a control. The rearrangement uses TRBV20-1 and TRBJ1-2; maybe TRBD1 (5 bases). The specimen sequenced was sorted CD4+, CD8+, or CD8+CD57+ T cells (not recorded which) from PBMCs. CDR3 residues: CSAELSGTPNYGYTF. CDR3 coding DNA: TGCAGCGCTGAGCTCTCCGGGACGCCCAACTATGGCTACACCTTC.